What follows are 6 T cell receptor beta chains derived from one specimen sequenced in a study of identical twins. TCRdb recomputed calls from the 5' RACE reads with MiXCR, one row per CDR3 protein. This table holds some 250,000 distinct CDR3 sequences, more than 9.5% found once. The sample also formed part of further work on yellow fever vaccine responses in identical twins.

Sequenced: memory (CD45RO+) T cells sorted from blood. The receptors originated from a young woman in good health.

The sample holds a few counts of this clonotype. J is TRBJ2-7 and V is TRBV28; the D gene could be TRBD1 or TRBD2 (5 bases each). This CDR3 spans 17 amino acids. Trimming took off 3 bases at V and 4 bases at J, with 22 bases between the two ends. Germline lookup yields CDR1 MDHEN and CDR2 SYDVKM. The CDR3 sequence is CASSFPLTGTEVYEQYF. The DNA for the CDR3 is TGTGCCAGCAGTTTCCCCCTGACCGGGACCGAAGTTTACGAGCAGTACTTC.

This chain uses TRBV3-1 with TRBJ2-1; TRBD2 aligns across 10 bases. Germline-derived CDR1 and CDR2 are LGHDT and YNNKEL (reference sequence). This CDR3 is 16 amino acids long. Losses at the gene ends were 1 base for V and 7 bases for J; bases not matched to a gene: 7. Here the CDR3 DNA reads TGTGCCAGCAGCCAAGTTAGCGGGGGGCTAAGAAATGAGCAGTTCTTC. It is translated as CASSQVSGGLRNEQFF.

This clonotype came up many times. CDR3 in amino acids: CASSLFGGPSGSWSDTQYF. CDR3 nucleotide sequence: TGTGCCAGCAGCTTATTCGGGGGGCCTAGCGGGAGTTGGTCAGATACGCAGTATTTT. The chain is built from TRBV7-6 and TRBJ2-3, with 10 bases that match TRBD2. V shed 2 bases and J 4 bases; nucleotides not matched to a gene: 15. Germline CDR1 and CDR2: SGHVS and FNYEAQ. CDR3 length: 19 residues.

The chain recombines TRBV6-1 with TRBJ1-2, with no clear D. V dropped 3 bases and J dropped 4 bases, with 12 bases sitting between them. Germline V gives CDR1 MNHNS, CDR2 SASEGT. The CDR3 is made up of 14 amino acids. The CDR3 DNA follows: TGTGCCAGCAGTGAGGGAAGGGAACTCTATGGCTACACCTTC. Its translation is CASSEGRELYGYTF.

This clonotype appeared a few times. The J gene is TRBJ2-1, the V gene TRBV4-2; 11 bases match TRBD1. V shed 3 bases, J shed 6 bases, and the junction held 10 bases outside the gene matches. Germline-derived CDR1 and CDR2 are LGHNA and YNFKEQ. The CDR3 totals 17 residues. CDR3 nucleotide sequence: TGTGCCAGCAGCCAGACTTCCCTTGGGACAGGGGGCAATGAGCAGTTCTTC. Its translation is CASSQTSLGTGGNEQFF.

This clonotype has a count of ten or more. The gene calls are TRBV5-1 and TRBJ2-7; D is unresolved. V was pared by 2 bases and J by 0 bases, with 6 bases between. The CDR3 totals 13 residues. Germline V lookup: CDR1 SGHRS, CDR2 YFSETQ. The CDR3 sequence is CASSLAFSYEQYF. Here the CDR3 DNA reads TGCGCCAGCAGCTTAGCCTTCTCCTACGAGCAGTACTTC. The complete variable domain, with remaining parts taken from reference TRBV5-1 and TRBJ2-7, reads KAGVTQTPRYLIKTRGQQVTLSCSPISGHRSVSWYQQTPGQGLQFLFEYFSETQRNKGNFPGRFSGRQFSNSRSEMNVSTLELGDSALYLCASSLAFSYEQYFGPGTRLTVT.